This TCR beta chain came from a study of cytomegalovirus exposure and HLA in healthy donors. Findings and caveats of the study: Previously analyzed data showed that most TCR beta V segments were productive at a frequency of about 90% or about 30%. Among TCR sequences, most were rare, though some public TCRs appeared in many donors. Per a later analysis, 15,000 to 20,000 TCR beta sequences showed association with HLA alleles at 0.05 false discovery rate.

On this clone: Its antigen is still unknown.

Nominally healthy donors were sampled, though unrecorded immune exposures were likely. Trimming left V 7 bases short and J 12 bases short, with 22 bases between. Looked up from germline, CDR1 is SGHAT and CDR2 is FQNNGV. The CDR3 covers 14 residues. With 60 Vbeta and 13 Jbeta primers, the PCR was carried out. Repertoires were generated with immunoSEQ multiplex PCR, while TCRdb's copy carries only in-frame clones and drops some. This table has about 160,000 clones, more than 60% appearing once. The sequenced sample consisted of PBMCs. The V and J genes are TRBV11-2 and TRBJ2-1; D perhaps matches TRBD1 (6 bases). The TCR was taken from a woman aged 40 to 50 in good health and CMV-seropositive. The CDR3 loop reads CASTQPGQSLRQFF. The CDR3 region has the DNA TGTGCCAGCACCCAACCGGGACAAAGCCTGAGGCAGTTCTTC.